The next 25 T cell receptor beta chains were all read from a single sample in a study of blood T cell repertoires in COVID-19. Produced via immunoSEQ multiplex PCR; TCRdb's table is partial and in-frame only. Counted here are about 66,000 clones, about 90% occurring once; the ten biggest clones make up roughly 1.4%. Sequencing was done on a sample of peripheral blood. All receptors derive from a man between 60 and 75 years old with acute or convalescent COVID-19.

This clone has a single count. The CDR3 sequence: CASSPDRGGNQPQHF. CDR3 nucleotides: TGTGCCAGCAGCCCGGACAGGGGAGGCAATCAGCCCCAGCATTTT. This chain links TRBV7-9 with TRBJ1-5; 9 bases match TRBD1. The J segment lost 2 bases and the V segment lost 5 bases, leaving 4 bases of the junction unmatched. This CDR3 contains 15 residues. CDR1 is SEHNR, CDR2 FQNEAQ, per germline (reference sequence).

The chain is built from TRBV6-6 and TRBJ1-2; 7 positions match TRBD1. The junction had 3 bases not matched to a gene; V was cut back by 6 bases and J by 2 bases. Germline V gives CDR1 MNHNY, CDR2 SVGAGI (reference sequence). The CDR3 totals 13 residues. The CDR3 protein is CASSDRVNYGYTF. The CDR3 DNA is TGTGCCAGCAGCGACAGGGTCAACTATGGCTACACCTTC.

The gene calls are TRBV11-1 and TRBJ2-7, with D possibly TRBD1 on 6 matching bases. V was clipped by 5 bases and J by 2 bases, with 13 bases between them. The CDR3 is 14 residues long. Per germline, CDR1 SGHAT and CDR2 FQDESV (reference sequence). CDR3 residues: CASSVTGIPYEQYF. CDR3 bases: TGTGCCAGCAGCGTGACAGGAATACCCTACGAGCAGTACTTC.

This sequence joins TRBV5-1 and TRBJ2-5, with 9 bases aligning to TRBD2. Germline loops: CDR1 SGHRS, CDR2 YFSETQ. Trimming took 4 bases from V and 2 from J; bases not matched to a gene: 15. The CDR3 extends over 18 amino acids. The CDR3 DNA reads TGCGCCAGCAGCCCGGCTTCTAGCGGGGCCGTGGGGCAAGAGACCCAGTACTTC. Residues: CASSPASSGAVGQETQYF. The full variable domain, its missing parts supplied by reference TRBV5-1 and TRBJ2-5, is KAGVTQTPRYLIKTRGQQVTLSCSPISGHRSVSWYQQTPGQGLQFLFEYFSETQRNKGNFPGRFSGRQFSNSRSEMNVSTLELGDSALYLCASSPASSGAVGQETQYFGPGTRLLVL.

The V and J genes are TRBV18 and TRBJ2-7, with D perhaps TRBD1 (5 bases). The CDR3 is 14 amino acids. Germline CDR1 and CDR2: KGHSH and LQKENI. V was shortened by 3 bases and J by 3 bases, with 12 bases between the two germline ends. The CDR3 sequence is CASSPPDRFYEQYF. In DNA form, the CDR3 reads TGTGCCAGCTCACCTCCCGACAGATTCTACGAGCAGTACTTC.

The V gene is TRBV12-5, the J gene TRBJ1-4; TRBD1 aligns across 10 bases. Per the germline V gene, CDR1 is LGHNT and CDR2 is FRNRAP. J gave up 8 bases and V 7 bases, and 13 bases lay outside the gene matches. The CDR3 length is 16 residues. The CDR3: CASAPGQGKVREKLFF. The CDR3 nucleotides are TGTGCTAGTGCCCCGGGACAGGGGAAGGTTAGGGAAAAACTGTTTTTT. The full variable domain, completed using reference TRBV12-5 and TRBJ1-4, is DARVTQTPRHKVTEMGQEVTMRCQPILGHNTVFWYRQTMMQGLELLAYFRNRAPLDDSGMPKDRFSAEMPDATLATLKIQPSEPRDSAVYFCASAPGQGKVREKLFFGSGTQLSVL.

V is TRBV27 and J is TRBJ1-6; 7 positions match TRBD1. The CDR3 is 15 residues long. Germline V lookup: CDR1 MNHEY, CDR2 SMNVEV (reference sequence). V lost 2 bases, J lost 11 bases, and 9 bases stayed unmatched. The CDR3 loop reads CASSLDGTAIAPLHF. DNA of the CDR3: TGTGCCAGCAGTTTAGATGGGACAGCAATTGCACCCCTCCACTTT.

The chain has TRBV14 and TRBJ2-7; tentative D call: TRBD1 (6 bases). Germline CDR1 is SGHDN and CDR2 is FVKESK. The CDR3 extends over 13 amino acids. V lost 0 bases and J lost 10, with 13 bases in between. CDR3 amino acids: CASSQDRTGNQYF. The CDR3 coding sequence is TGTGCCAGCAGCCAAGATCGAACAGGGAACCAGTACTTC.

The chain employs TRBV19 and TRBJ1-3; 7 bases are a match to TRBD1. The CDR3 extends over 20 amino acids. The trim removed 4 bases at V and 0 bases at J, leaving 18 bases unmatched. CDR1 LNHDA and CDR2 SQIVND come from the germline V gene (reference sequence). The DNA of the CDR3 is TGTGCCAGTAGTACTCCCAGGGGGGACTTAATAATGAACTCTGGAAACACCATATATTTT. Protein product: CASSTPRGDLIMNSGNTIYF.

The V and J genes are TRBV5-4 and TRBJ2-2; D may be TRBD2 (6 bases). The germline CDR1 and CDR2 sequences are SGHNT and YYREEE (reference sequence). The V end lost 0 bases, the J end lost 1 base, and 7 bases lay between the germline ends. The CDR3 is made up of 15 amino acids. This chain's CDR3 is CASSLEAGNTGELFF. For the CDR3, the DNA is TGTGCCAGCAGCTTGGAAGCGGGGAACACCGGGGAGCTGTTTTTT.

The chain is built from TRBV19 and TRBJ1-4, with D possibly being TRBD1 (5 bases). This CDR3 is 14 amino acids long. Germline-derived CDR1 and CDR2 are LNHDA and SQIVND (reference sequence). V dropped 5 bases and J dropped 7 bases, with 14 bases sitting between them. For the CDR3, the DNA is TGTGCCAGTAGTTACCAGGGTAACGGTGAAAAACTGTTTTTT. Residues: CASSYQGNGEKLFF.

The gene calls are TRBV5-3 and TRBJ1-2; the match to TRBD1 covers 9 bases. Being an ORF, TRBV5-3 has a function that is uncertain. CDR3 size: 22 residues. V shed 4 bases, J shed 2 bases, and the junction held 27 bases outside the gene matches. CDR3 residues: CARSLRQSQYQRTGGANYGYTF. For the CDR3, the DNA is TGTGCCAGAAGCCTAAGACAGTCGCAGTACCAACGAACAGGGGGCGCGAACTATGGCTACACCTTC.

The chain has TRBV29-1 and TRBJ1-6; TRBD1 aligns across 7 bases. The CDR3 spans 13 residues. Germline loops: CDR1 SQVTM, CDR2 ANQGSEA. The V and J ends lost 7 bases and 10 bases, in that order; junction bases with no gene match: 10. CDR3 DNA: TGCAGCGCCCGAACAGGGGAATCATCACCCCTCCACTTT. This sequence encodes CSARTGESSPLHF.

The chain combines TRBV7-9 with TRBJ1-2; D is uncertain. V was pared by 5 bases and J by 7 bases, with 14 bases between. Per germline, CDR1 SEHNR and CDR2 FQNEAQ (reference sequence). There are 13 residues in the CDR3. The CDR3 DNA is TGTGCCAGCAGCCCTATTGAAGCGGTTGGCTACACCTTC. Translating gives CASSPIEAVGYTF.

This clone was observed once. An end of the junction differs from the germline gene, which may be a read error. Other DNA sequences from this sample encode an identical CDR3 as well. The chain couples TRBV7-9 to TRBJ1-1; D remains unclear. The CDR3 covers 12 residues. Germline V lookup: CDR1 SEHNR, CDR2 FQNEAQ (reference sequence). The CDR3: CASSLAVTEAFF. The DNA of the CDR3 is TGTGCCAGCAGCCTAGCCGTCACTGAAGCTTTCTTT.

V usage is TRBV6-5 and J usage is TRBJ1-2, with unresolved D. Trimming took 2 bases from V and 0 from J, leaving 10 bases between them. CDR3 length equals 15 residues. The germline V gene encodes CDR1 MNHEY and CDR2 SVGAGI. CDR3 region: CASSYSQTTNYGYTF. CDR3 DNA sequence: TGTGCCAGCAGTTACAGCCAGACAACTAACTATGGCTACACCTTC.

The rearrangement links TRBV5-6 to TRBJ1-3; no clear D gene. The V gene lost 0 bases and the J gene lost 0 bases, with 13 bases spanning the gap. Germline V lookup: CDR1 SGHDT, CDR2 YYEEEE. This CDR3 contains 17 residues. The CDR3 loop reads CASSLVVRHPSGNTIYF. CDR3 DNA: TGTGCCAGCAGCTTGGTAGTCCGTCACCCCTCTGGAAACACCATATATTTT.

V is TRBV5-1 and J is TRBJ2-5, with 9 positions matching TRBD1. CDR3 length equals 13 residues. Germline loops: CDR1 SGHRS, CDR2 YFSETQ. The V segment lost 4 bases and the J segment 6 bases; nucleotides outside the gene matches: 4. CDR3 sequence (DNA): TGCGCCAGCAGCCAGGGGACAGGGAAGACCCAGTACTTC. Protein product: CASSQGTGKTQYF.

The J gene is TRBJ2-7, the V gene TRBV7-9, with TRBD1 matching 9 bases. The ends lost 1 base at V and 5 bases at J; junction bases unmatched: 6. The CDR3 has 15 amino acids. CDR1 and CDR2 from the germline V gene are SEHNR and FQNEAQ (reference sequence). The CDR3, as DNA: TGTGCCAGCAGCTTAGGGGACAGGGACCTGGACGAGCAGTACTTC. This codes for CASSLGDRDLDEQYF.

This chain links TRBV5-1 with TRBJ2-1; no definite D call. This CDR3 has 13 amino acids. The V gene's germline CDR1 is SGHRS and CDR2 YFSETQ. Trimming removed 4 bases from V and 3 bases from J, with 8 bases in between. Written as DNA, the CDR3 is TGCGCCAGCAGCCTGACTGACTACAATGAGCAGTTCTTC. Residues: CASSLTDYNEQFF.

The chain has TRBV19 and TRBJ1-1; no reliable D call. The V gene lost 6 bases and the J gene lost 6 bases, with 20 bases spanning the gap. Germline values: CDR1 LNHDA, CDR2 SQIVND (reference sequence). The CDR3 runs to 15 residues. Here the CDR3 DNA reads TGTGCCAGTAGGGAGATAAAGACGGGATCACCTGAAGCTTTCTTT. Its translation is CASREIKTGSPEAFF.

V and J are TRBV20-1 and TRBJ1-1; D ambiguous. This CDR3 is built from 11 residues. Looked up from germline, CDR1 is DFQATT and CDR2 is SNEGSKA (reference sequence). V was cut by 4 bases and J by 8 bases, with 11 bases left in between. The chain's CDR3 is CSATRLPEAFF. The CDR3 DNA reads TGCAGTGCTACGAGACTTCCGGAAGCTTTCTTT.

CDR3 loop: CASSYSSGANEKLFF. DNA for the CDR3: TGTGCCAGCAGTTACTCGTCCGGGGCTAATGAAAAACTGTTTTTT. The chain recombines TRBV6-5 with TRBJ1-4; no clear D gene. From germline, CDR1 is MNHEY and CDR2 SVGAGI. V was clipped by 0 bases and J by 3 bases, with 8 bases between them. This CDR3 has 15 amino acids.

This clone was detected once. The rearrangement links TRBV19 to TRBJ1-6, with D unresolved. In germline, CDR1 is LNHDA, CDR2 SQIVND (reference sequence). CDR3 length equals 13 residues. V was shortened by 4 bases and J by 7 bases, with 8 bases between the two germline ends. CDR3 DNA sequence: TGTGCCAGTAGTACCAACGGGAATTCACCCCTCCACTTT. It codes for CASSTNGNSPLHF. The full variable domain, with the rest looked up from reference TRBV19 and TRBJ1-6, is DGGITQSPKYLFRKEGQNVTLSCEQNLNHDAMYWYRQDPGQGLRLIYYSQIVNDFQKGDIAEGYSVSREKKESFPLTVTSAQKNPTAFYLCASSTNGNSPLHFGNGTRLTVT.

V gene TRBV5-4 combines with J gene TRBJ2-3; 10 positions agree with TRBD2. Germline trimming cut 5 bases from V and 8 bases from J; bases unmatched to any gene: 14. The CDR3 extends over 16 amino acids. CDR1 and CDR2 from the germline V gene are SGHNT and YYREEE (reference sequence). The DNA for the CDR3 is TGTGCCAGCAGTTCAGCTAGCGGGGGAATTTCTACTACGCAGTATTTT. Amino acids: CASSSASGGISTTQYF.